These 32 T cell receptor beta chains came from one sample sequenced in a study of blood T cell repertoires in COVID-19. Only in-frame clones appear in the TCRdb table, and some are missing; sequencing was by immunoSEQ multiplex PCR. This repertoire shows roughly 200,000 clones, about 86% found once; its top ten account for approximately 6.2%. The sequenced sample was peripheral blood. The source of these receptors is a man in his sixties who had recovered from COVID-19.

The CDR3 DNA reads as TGTGCCAGCAGCCGACAGGGGAATCATGGCTACACCTTC. Encoded protein: CASSRQGNHGYTF. The rearrangement uses TRBV12-3 or TRBV12-4 and TRBJ1-2, with 8 bases that match TRBD1. After removal of 6 bases from V and 6 bases from J, the junction contained 6 bases not matched to a gene. This CDR3 has 13 amino acids.

V and J are TRBV7-7 and TRBJ2-5; D is ambiguous. V was clipped by 5 bases and J by 2 bases, with 15 bases between them. CDR3 size: 15 residues. Looked up from germline, CDR1 is SSHAT and CDR2 is FNYEAQ (reference sequence). The CDR3 nucleotides are TGTGCCAGCAGCCCCCGAGGCACGGTACAAGAGACCCAGTACTTC. Translation gives CASSPRGTVQETQYF.

This clone was found once. CDR3 nucleotide sequence: TGTGCCAGCAGCCCACCCCAGGGGATTTACACTGAAGCTTTCTTT. It translates to CASSPPQGIYTEAFF. This chain joins TRBV3-1 (or the pseudogene TRBV3-2) and TRBJ1-1; maybe TRBD1 (6 bases). Germline loops: CDR1 LGHDT, CDR2 YNNKEL (reference sequence). CDR3 length: 15 amino acids. Between the trimmed V and J ends, which lost 4 bases and 3 bases, there was a span of 15 bases.

This sequence joins TRBV24-1 and TRBJ2-4; TRBD2 agrees at 8 bases. Germline CDR1 reads KGHDR; CDR2 reads SFDVKD. Trimming removed 7 bases from V and 10 bases from J; junction bases left unmatched: 8. This CDR3 spans 13 amino acids. The CDR3 DNA follows: TGTGCCACCAGCGCCCCTGGACTAGCTATTCAGTACTTC. Protein: CATSAPGLAIQYF.

This chain links TRBV7-6 with TRBJ2-6; no firm D call. The germline V gene has CDR1 SGHVS and CDR2 FNYEAQ. This CDR3 has 14 residues. Trimming left V 6 bases short and J 0 bases short, with 6 bases between. This chain's CDR3 is CASSLFSGANVLTF. Here the CDR3 DNA reads TGTGCCAGCAGTCTTTTCTCTGGGGCCAACGTCCTGACTTTC.

J is TRBJ1-1 and V is TRBV7-3, with D possibly being TRBD1 (5 bases). The germline gives CDR1 SGHTA, CDR2 FQGTGA. Trimming cost V 0 bases and J 3 bases, with 8 bases left between them. The CDR3 is made up of 14 amino acids. CDR3 DNA sequence: TGTGCCAGCAGCTTAACGAAACAGGACACTGAAGCTTTCTTT. As protein: CASSLTKQDTEAFF.

This chain links TRBV7-9 with TRBJ1-1, with D perhaps TRBD1 (6 bases). The CDR3 contains 14 residues. Trimming cost V 5 bases and J 3 bases, with 13 bases left between them. Germline V lookup: CDR1 SEHNR, CDR2 FQNEAQ (reference sequence). The CDR3 region has the DNA TGTGCCAGCAGCACCCGGGGGGCAGACACTGAAGCTTTCTTT. It encodes CASSTRGADTEAFF. Together with reference TRBV7-9 and TRBJ1-1, the CDR3 gives the full variable domain: DTGVSQNPRHKITKRGQNVTFRCDPISEHNRLYWYRQTLGQGPEFLTYFQNEAQLEKSRLLSDRFSAERPKGSFSTLEIQRTEQGDSAMYLCASSTRGADTEAFFGQGTRLTVV.

This chain joins TRBV30 and TRBJ2-7, with 9 bases identical to TRBD2. Germline values: CDR1 GTSNPN, CDR2 SVGIG (reference sequence). With 1 base clipped from V and 7 bases from J, the junction kept 5 bases outside the gene matches. CDR3 length: 13 amino acids. The CDR3 protein is CAWSGLAGVEQYF. The CDR3 nucleotides read TGTGCCTGGAGTGGTTTAGCGGGAGTTGAGCAGTACTTC.

The chain recombines TRBV9 with TRBJ2-3; the D is unclear. This CDR3 has 14 amino acids. The germline CDR1 and CDR2 sequences are SGDLS and YYNGEE. The V gene lost 7 bases and the J gene lost 0 bases, with 12 bases spanning the gap. DNA of the CDR3: TGTGCCAGCTCGGGTCAGCGAAGCACAGATACGCAGTATTTT. Its translation is CASSGQRSTDTQYF.

V usage is TRBV5-1 and J usage is TRBJ1-1; 8 positions agree with TRBD1. The CDR3 length is 15 residues. Germline V gene data show CDR1 as SGHRS and CDR2 as YFSETQ. V gave up 5 bases and J gave up 1 base; unmatched junction bases: 7. The chain's CDR3 is CASRPFGQGNTEAFF. DNA of the CDR3: TGCGCCAGCAGACCCTTCGGACAGGGGAACACTGAAGCTTTCTTT. The full variable domain, with the rest looked up from reference TRBV5-1 and TRBJ1-1, is KAGVTQTPRYLIKTRGQQVTLSCSPISGHRSVSWYQQTPGQGLQFLFEYFSETQRNKGNFPGRFSGRQFSNSRSEMNVSTLELGDSALYLCASRPFGQGNTEAFFGQGTRLTVV.

The chain uses TRBV6-5 and TRBJ2-7; 7 bases align to TRBD1. This CDR3 contains 13 residues. Germline-derived CDR1 and CDR2 are MNHEY and SVGAGI. The V segment lost 7 bases and the J segment 2 bases; nucleotides outside the gene matches: 5. CDR3 bases: TGTGCCAGCAAACAGGGGTGGACCTACGAGCAGTACTTC. This sequence encodes CASKQGWTYEQYF.

V gene TRBV9 combines with J gene TRBJ2-7; 10 bases agree with TRBD1. This CDR3 spans 14 amino acids. Unmatched junction bases numbered 3, after V lost 3 bases and J lost 3 bases. Germline loops: CDR1 SGDLS, CDR2 YYNGEE. CDR3 residues: CASSGGTGVYEQYF. In DNA, the CDR3 is TGTGCCAGCAGCGGCGGGACAGGGGTCTACGAGCAGTACTTC.

The chain recombines TRBV6-6 with TRBJ1-1; unclear D gene. This CDR3 has 14 amino acids. The germline V gene has CDR1 MNHNY and CDR2 SVGAGI (reference sequence). Trimming left V 0 bases short and J 3 bases short, with 8 bases between. DNA of the CDR3: TGTGCCAGCAGTTACTCGGTTCGGGACACTGAAGCTTTCTTT. It translates to CASSYSVRDTEAFF.

The chain uses TRBV11-2 and TRBJ2-3; 8 bases fit TRBD1. Trimming at V came to 5 bases and at J to 5 bases, leaving 9 bases not matched to a gene. The CDR3 sequence is 15 residues long. Per the germline V gene, CDR1 is SGHAT and CDR2 is FQNNGV. CDR3: CASSRAHRGKDTQYF. The DNA for the CDR3 is TGTGCCAGCAGCCGAGCGCACAGGGGGAAAGATACGCAGTATTTT.

The J gene is TRBJ2-7, the V gene TRBV7-2, with D perhaps TRBD1 (6 bases). V lost 3 bases, J lost 3 bases, and 15 bases lay in between. CDR1 and CDR2 from the germline V gene are SGHTA and FQGNSA. This CDR3 is built from 15 residues. The CDR3 nucleotides are TGTGCCAGCAGCTTTGTTGCAGGGGCCGACTACGAGCAGTACTTC. Residues: CASSFVAGADYEQYF.

The chain is built from TRBV27 and TRBJ1-5, with TRBD1 matching 8 bases. V lost 4 bases to trimming and J lost 4 bases; unmatched junction nucleotides: 6. The CDR3 runs 15 residues. Germline values: CDR1 MNHEY, CDR2 SMNVEV (reference sequence). The CDR3 region is CASSWDRLGNQPQHF. The CDR3 bases are TGTGCCAGCAGTTGGGACAGGCTCGGGAATCAGCCCCAGCATTTT.

Comments on this clone: A single base separates this from a much larger clone, so it may be a read error. J is TRBJ1-2 and V is TRBV7-2; 8 bases are a match to TRBD1. CDR3 length equals 13 residues. The ends lost 3 bases at V and 4 bases at J; junction bases unmatched: 1. Germline CDR1 SGHTA, CDR2 FQGNSA. CDR3 sequence (DNA): TGTGCCAGCAGCTTCGGACAGGGCTATGGCTACACCTTC. It translates to CASSFGQGYGYTF.

V usage is TRBV11-2 and J usage is TRBJ2-6, with D tentatively TRBD1 (5 bases). The CDR3 is made up of 18 amino acids. Per germline, CDR1 SGHAT and CDR2 FQNNGV. V dropped 4 bases and J dropped 2 bases, with 18 bases sitting between them. The CDR3 bases are TGTGCCAGCAGCTCCCGGGCTCAGGGAAGGCCTGGGGCCAACGTCCTGACTTTC. The encoded protein is CASSSRAQGRPGANVLTF.

The V call is TRBV5-1, the J call TRBJ2-5, with TRBD1 identical over 7 bases. Unmatched junction bases numbered 3, after V lost 0 bases and J lost 1 base. The CDR3 extends over 15 amino acids. Germline loops: CDR1 SGHRS, CDR2 YFSETQ. CDR3 bases: TGCGCCAGCAGCTTGGACGGGACAGCCCAAGAGACCCAGTACTTC. As protein: CASSLDGTAQETQYF.

V gene TRBV5-1 combines with J gene TRBJ1-5, with D maybe TRBD1 (5 bases). V gave up 0 bases and J gave up 1 base, with 8 bases separating them. CDR3 size: 15 residues. Germline CDR1 SGHRS, CDR2 YFSETQ. The DNA for the CDR3 is TGCGCCAGCAGCTTGGTAGGGGCCAGCAATCAGCCCCAGCATTTT. Protein sequence: CASSLVGASNQPQHF.

CDR3 in DNA: TGTGCCAGCATCGGGACAGTTGACTACGAGCAGTACTTC. This translates into CASIGTVDYEQYF. The V gene is TRBV6-5, the J gene TRBJ2-7; 7 bases match TRBD1. Germline trimming cut 7 bases from V and 3 bases from J; bases unmatched to any gene: 6. Germline V gene data show CDR1 as MNHEY and CDR2 as SVGAGI. The CDR3 runs to 13 residues.

The rearrangement uses TRBV6-1 and TRBJ1-6; 7 positions agree with TRBD1. This CDR3 region has 13 residues. Unmatched junction bases numbered 2, after V lost 0 bases and J lost 12 bases. The germline V gene has CDR1 MNHNS and CDR2 SASEGT. The CDR3 reads CASSEATGRPLHF. The DNA for the CDR3 is TGTGCCAGCAGTGAAGCGACAGGGCGACCCCTCCACTTT.

The chain uses TRBV5-1 and TRBJ2-6, with 7 bases lining up with TRBD1. The V gene's germline CDR1 is SGHRS and CDR2 YFSETQ. The CDR3 is 17 amino acids. The trim removed 3 bases at V and 0 bases at J, leaving 6 bases unmatched. The CDR3 DNA is TGCGCCAGCAGCTCGCTAACAGGGGTCTCTGGGGCCAACGTCCTGACTTTC. Translation: CASSSLTGVSGANVLTF.

V usage is TRBV2 and J usage is TRBJ2-3, with 8 bases matching TRBD1. V gave up 3 bases and J gave up 4 bases; unmatched junction bases: 6. Germline lookup yields CDR1 SNHLY and CDR2 FYNNEI. The CDR3 contains 15 residues. CDR3 sequence reads: CASSDGQGYPDTQYF. DNA of the CDR3: TGTGCCAGCAGTGACGGACAGGGTTATCCAGATACGCAGTATTTT.

The chain couples TRBV5-1 to TRBJ1-1, with 7 bases matching TRBD1. This CDR3 is 14 amino acids long. V gave up 5 bases and J gave up 6 bases; unmatched junction bases: 10. Germline lookup yields CDR1 SGHRS and CDR2 YFSETQ. The CDR3 region is CASRHGTDTSEAFF. The CDR3 bases are TGCGCCAGCAGGCACGGGACAGATACGTCTGAAGCTTTCTTT.

The genes are TRBV29-1 and TRBJ1-2, with 12 bases matching TRBD1. V lost 3 bases and J lost 7; bases outside the gene matches: 9. Germline assignment: CDR1 SQVTM and CDR2 ANQGSEA. The length of the CDR3 is 15 residues. CDR3 residues: CSVEGGDRGLSGYTF. The CDR3 coding sequence is TGCAGCGTTGAGGGAGGGGACAGGGGGCTTAGTGGCTACACCTTC.

The chain combines TRBV19 with TRBJ1-2; 9 bases align to TRBD1. The CDR3 length is 14 residues. The germline V gene encodes CDR1 LNHDA and CDR2 SQIVND (reference sequence). The J segment lost 2 bases and the V segment lost 6 bases, leaving 4 bases of the junction unmatched. The CDR3 coding sequence is TGTGCCAGTAGCCCTGGACAGGGGAACTATGGCTACACCTTC. It translates to CASSPGQGNYGYTF.

The CDR3 DNA sequence: TGTGCCAGCAGCTCCGGGGACAGGCTGGGGAACACTGAAGCTTTCTTT. Protein: CASSSGDRLGNTEAFF. The rearrangement joins TRBV11-2 to TRBJ1-1; 8 bases are a match to TRBD1. The CDR3 extends over 16 amino acids. The junction had 8 bases not matched to a gene; V was cut back by 4 bases and J by 1 base. CDR1 is SGHAT, CDR2 FQNNGV, per germline.

The chain joins TRBV7-3 to TRBJ1-1, with D possibly being TRBD1 (6 bases). V was cut by 4 bases and J by 3 bases, with 15 bases left in between. The CDR3 loop spans 15 amino acids. Per germline, CDR1 SGHTA and CDR2 FQGTGA. In DNA form, the CDR3 reads TGTGCCAGCAGCTCTGGACAGCTGGGAGACACTGAAGCTTTCTTT. It encodes CASSSGQLGDTEAFF.

This chain joins TRBV4-2 and TRBJ1-1; D is possibly TRBD1 (5 bases). The germline gives CDR1 LGHNA, CDR2 YNFKEQ. The CDR3 spans 15 residues. V lost 4 bases and J lost 3, with 15 bases in between. The CDR3 sequence is CASSLSRAIDTEAFF. The CDR3 DNA follows: TGTGCCAGCAGCCTTTCCAGGGCAATCGACACTGAAGCTTTCTTT.

The rearrangement joins TRBV6-5 to TRBJ2-2; 7 nucleotides align to TRBD1. V dropped 6 bases and J dropped 1; count of bases not matched to a gene: 5. Germline V CDR1 and CDR2: MNHEY, SVGAGI. The CDR3 contains 15 residues. The CDR3 spells CASRPGQKNTGELFF. DNA of the CDR3: TGTGCCAGCAGGCCGGGACAGAAGAACACCGGGGAGCTGTTTTTT.

The chain combines TRBV18 with TRBJ2-7, with TRBD1 matching 11 bases. The germline V gene has CDR1 KGHSH and CDR2 LQKENI. The V gene end was trimmed by 3 bases and the J gene end by 3 bases; junction bases not matched to a gene: 1. This CDR3 comprises 14 residues. The chain's CDR3 is CASSPGTGGYEQYF. The CDR3 DNA reads TGTGCCAGCTCACCTGGGACAGGGGGCTACGAGCAGTACTTC.